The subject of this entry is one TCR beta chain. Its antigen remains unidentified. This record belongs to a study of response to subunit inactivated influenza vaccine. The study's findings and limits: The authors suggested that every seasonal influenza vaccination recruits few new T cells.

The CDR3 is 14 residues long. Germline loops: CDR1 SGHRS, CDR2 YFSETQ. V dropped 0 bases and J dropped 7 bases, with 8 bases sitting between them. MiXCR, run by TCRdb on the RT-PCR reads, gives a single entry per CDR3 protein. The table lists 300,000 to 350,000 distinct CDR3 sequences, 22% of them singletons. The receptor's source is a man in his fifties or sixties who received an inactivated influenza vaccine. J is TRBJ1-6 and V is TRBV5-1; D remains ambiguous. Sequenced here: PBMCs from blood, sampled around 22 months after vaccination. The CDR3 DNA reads TGCGCCAGCAGCTTGGGGGCGGAAAATTCACCCCTCCACTTT. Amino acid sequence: CASSLGAENSPLHF.